The rows below give T cell receptor beta chains drawn from one sample of a study of blood T cell repertoires in COVID-19. Measured with immunoSEQ multiplex PCR; TCRdb has only the in-frame clones, and not every one. The sample contains around 130,000 clones, 75% to 90% of which appear only once. The source material was peripheral blood. These receptors were collected from an older man with active or convalescent COVID-19. The CDR3 runs from the conserved cysteine through the conserved F or W. D genes are given only for firm matches. Size values are once, few and many counts, or a class for expanded clones, and some rows have none.

D gene	clone size	J gene	V gene	CDR3 DNA	CDR3 protein
TRBD1	.	TRBJ1-4	TRBV6-5	TGTGCCAGCCGAGGGGGCTTGGTCTATGAAAAACTGTTTTTT	CASRGGLVYEKLFF
TRBD2	.	TRBJ2-3	TRBV5-8	TGTGCCAGCAGCCCGAGGACTAGCGGGCCCACAGATACGCAGTATTTT	CASSPRTSGPTDTQYF
.	.	TRBJ1-1	TRBV19	TGTGCCAGTAGTAATCTGGGCGGAGGCACTGAAGCTTTCTTT	CASSNLGGGTEAFF
TRBD1	.	TRBJ2-1	TRBV4-1	TGCGCCAGCAGCGCCCAGACAGGGGCATTCAATGAGCAGTTCTTC	CASSAQTGAFNEQFF
.	once	TRBJ2-1	TRBV18	TGTGCCAGCTCACCAGTAGAGTACAATGAGCAGTTCTTC	CASSPVEYNEQFF
.	once	TRBJ1-5	TRBV5-5	TGTGCCAGCAGCTTACAGGATGATCAGCCCCAGCATTTT	CASSLQDDQPQHF
TRBD2	.	TRBJ2-1	TRBV9	TGTGCCAGCAGCGTAACTAGCGGAACCTACAATGAGCAGTTCTTC	CASSVTSGTYNEQFF
TRBD1	.	TRBJ1-2	TRBV3-1/TRBV3-2	TGTGCCAGCAGCCAAGGACAGGGGGGGAACTATGGCTACACCTTC	CASSQGQGGNYGYTF
.	.	TRBJ2-7	TRBV11-2	TGTGCCAGCAGCTTAGTCCCCTCCGGGGGACCCCAAGGCGAGCAGTACTTC	CASSLVPSGGPQGEQYF
TRBD1	.	TRBJ1-6	TRBV27	TGTGCCAGCAGTCTCGGGACAGGCACCAATTCACCCCTCCACTTT	CASSLGTGTNSPLHF
.	once	TRBJ1-1	TRBV28	TGTGCCAGCAGTTTAGAACAGGCGAACACTGAAGCTTTCTTT	CASSLEQANTEAFF
TRBD2	.	TRBJ2-5	TRBV6-5	TGTGCCAGCAGTTACTCGAAACTAGCGAGGGAGACCCAGTACTTC	CASSYSKLARETQYF
.	once	TRBJ1-1	TRBV5-4	TGTGCCAGCAGCTCCCCCCTAGGGGCGGAAAACACTGAAGCTTTCTTT	CASSSPLGAENTEAFF
.	.	TRBJ1-2	TRBV5-8	TGTGCCAACTCCCCCGACGGTAGGGAGGATGGCTACACCTTC	CANSPDGREDGYTF
.	.	TRBJ1-5	TRBV20-1	TGCAGTGCTAGTCATCCCTATAGCAATCAGCCCCAGCATTTT	CSASHPYSNQPQHF
.	.	TRBJ2-5	TRBV3-1/TRBV3-2	TGTGCCAGCAGCCAAGATCAGACGGGAGAAAGTGAGACCCAGTACTTC	CASSQDQTGESETQYF
TRBD2	.	TRBJ2-3	TRBV5-4	TGTGCCAGCAGCACGGGACTAGCGGGAGATGCGGGCACAGATACGCAGTATTTT	CASSTGLAGDAGTDTQYF
TRBD2	.	TRBJ2-1	TRBV5-5	TGTGCCAGCAGCGTACTAGCGGGAGTGTCAAATGAGCAGTTCTTC	CASSVLAGVSNEQFF
TRBD1	.	TRBJ2-7	TRBV2	TGTGCCAGCAGAACCGGGACAGGGGACGAGCAGTACTTC	CASRTGTGDEQYF
TRBD1	.	TRBJ1-1	TRBV19	TGTGCCAGTAGTATAGAGAACAGGGGGCGGACTGAAGCTTTCTTT	CASSIENRGRTEAFF
.	.	TRBJ2-1	TRBV28	TGTGCCAGCGGGGGCGCGAATGAGCAGTTCTTC	CASGGANEQFF
TRBD1	.	TRBJ2-5	TRBV28	TGTGCCAGCAGTTCCGAAAGACAGGGTCAAGAGACCCAGTACTTC	CASSSERQGQETQYF
TRBD1	.	TRBJ2-3	TRBV7-9	TGTGCCAGCAGCTCAGGACCGGGACAGGGGGCTGGAGATACGCAGTATTTT	CASSSGPGQGAGDTQYF